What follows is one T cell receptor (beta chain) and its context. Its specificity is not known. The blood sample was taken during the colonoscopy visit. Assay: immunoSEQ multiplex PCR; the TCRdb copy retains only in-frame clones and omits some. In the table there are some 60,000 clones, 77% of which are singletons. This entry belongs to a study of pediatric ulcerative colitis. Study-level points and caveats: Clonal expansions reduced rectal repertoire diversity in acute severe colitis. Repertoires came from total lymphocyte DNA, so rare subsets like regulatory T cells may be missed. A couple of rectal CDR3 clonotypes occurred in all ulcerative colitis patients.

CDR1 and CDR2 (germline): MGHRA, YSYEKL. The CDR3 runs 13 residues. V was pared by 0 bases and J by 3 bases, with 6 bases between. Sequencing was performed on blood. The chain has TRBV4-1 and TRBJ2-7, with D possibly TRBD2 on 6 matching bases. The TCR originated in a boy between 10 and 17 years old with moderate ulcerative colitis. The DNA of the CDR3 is TGCGCCAGCAGCCAAGAGGGAGGCTACGAGCAGTACTTC. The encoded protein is CASSQEGGYEQYF.